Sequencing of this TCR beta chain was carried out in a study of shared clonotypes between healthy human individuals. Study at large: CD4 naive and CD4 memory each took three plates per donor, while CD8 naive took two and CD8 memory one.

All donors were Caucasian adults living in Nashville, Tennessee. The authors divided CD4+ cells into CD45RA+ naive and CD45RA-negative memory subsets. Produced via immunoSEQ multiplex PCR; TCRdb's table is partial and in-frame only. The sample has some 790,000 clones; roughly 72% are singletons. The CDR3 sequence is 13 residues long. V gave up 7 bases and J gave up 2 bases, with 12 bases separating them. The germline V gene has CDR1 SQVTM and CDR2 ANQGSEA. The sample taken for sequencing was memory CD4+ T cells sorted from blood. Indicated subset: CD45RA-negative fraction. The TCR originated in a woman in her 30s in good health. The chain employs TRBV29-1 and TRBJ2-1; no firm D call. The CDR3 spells CSALGQAYNEQFF. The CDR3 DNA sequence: TGCAGCGCCCTGGGCCAGGCCTACAATGAGCAGTTCTTC.